The source of this TCR beta chain is a study of blood T cells in healthy people across ages (dated by TCRdb to about 2015). Study-level background: In model experiments, roughly one uniquely barcoded TCR beta cDNA molecule per two T cells was captured by template switching. Age-related changes in TCR beta repertoire diversity were measured in the study by deep sequencing normalized with unique cDNA molecular identifiers. Donors were grouped into four age groups: young (average roughly 15 years), middle-aged (roughly 38), aged (about 60) and long-lived (approximately 82). For two donors (one aged 18 to 29 and one aged 80 or older), the study analyzed two additional independent replicas of 1 million unique cDNA reads from the same blood draw. Here is what the overall study found, with its caveats: Donor CMV infection status was unknown, potentially confounding age-related changes in expanded clonotypes. Observed TCR beta diversity per million T cells fell roughly linearly with age, and a significant reduction was already apparent by age about 38. The long-lived group showed more naive CD4+ T cells, fewer expanded clones and increased TCR diversity than the aged group, suggesting age selection. A strong correlation was found between observed TCR beta diversity and the percentage of naive T cells measured by flow cytometry. Estimates of total diversity from one million sequenced T cells were regarded as lower bounds and underestimates. Since profiling was done on bulk unsorted PBMCs, naive and antigen-experienced compartments could not be conclusively compared.

Donors were 30 to 45 systemically healthy Caucasian individuals from Russia aged roughly 6 to 95 years. Around 10 milliliters of peripheral blood were drawn from each donor into EDTA-treated Vacutainer tubes. Ficoll-Paque density-gradient centrifugation was used to isolate PBMCs, with at least 7 million per sample. Total RNA, at least 6 micrograms per sample, was extracted from PBMCs with Trizol reagent. For every donor, flow cytometry on a PBMC aliquot measured the percentage of naive CD45RAhigh/CD27high T cells. This clonotype was seen only a few times. The specificity of this receptor is unknown. No qualities accompany the bases; no much larger clone lies one base away. Receptor libraries were prepared by 5' RACE. Instrument used: Illumina HiSeq 2500. A second about 6 to 11 cycle PCR used a sample-barcoded 5' primer and a J-beta primer mix. Each TCR beta cDNA molecule received a unique molecular identifier from a template-switch 5' adaptor carrying 12 random nucleotides. Each sample yielded at least 2.5 million CDR3-containing paired-end reads. First-strand cDNA was synthesized from all RNA with the Mint cDNA synthesis kit, primed by a TRBC-specific oligonucleotide. After uracil-DNA glycosylase treatment, a first 18-cycle PCR used universal primers M1SS and BC2_uni_R on all cDNA. Per the original workflow: For normalization, 1 million high-quality reads were randomly selected from each sample, with every read carrying a distinct molecular identifier. Reads with shared molecular identifiers were discarded instead of being binned into consensus sequences. CDR3 identification, clonotype clustering and error correction used MiTCR with a Q25 quality threshold and the strictest error-elimination algorithm. A nonparametric unseen species model with Euler transformation was used to estimate lower-bound total TCR beta diversity. TCRdb trimmed public reads at Q25 via fastp, called clones via MiXCR and kept in-frame beta chains. Entries are consolidated by CDR3 protein sequence, retaining the most common genes and DNA. These V and J calls derive from TCRdb rather than the authors' analysis. In this sample the table shows approximately 490,000 distinct CDR3 sequences, less than 25% of which occur a single time. Around 10% of the sample is in the top ten clones.

V loses 5 bases at its end and J loses 8 bases; junction bases beyond the gene matches: 3. From cysteine to phenylalanine, the CDR3 is 13 amino acids long. Of the read, only the CDR3 DNA is kept; its 39 bases are in frame from base 1. Sequences MNHEY (CDR1) and SMNVEV (CDR2) are obtained from the germline V gene (reference sequence). These records were also assigned to another study, of T cells of mothers and their children. The second paper states: Nine systemically healthy Caucasian individuals served as donors, namely three mothers together with their six children. cDNA synthesis consumed the entire amount of extracted RNA, loaded at about 1.5 ug RNA in each 15 ul reaction. Sample barcodes and 2-4 random nucleotides were added via the M1S primer in the second PCR. Over 8 million TCR beta CDR3 reads were obtained for each mother, and 3 million to 3.5 million reads were obtained for each child. TCR recombination output is similarly shaped by thymic selection in related and unrelated pairs, with a minor effect exerted by inherited differences. Related mother-child pairs always showed normalized repertoire overlap that was slightly higher than in unrelated mother-child pairs, though the difference was never significant. With a sensitivity of approximately 100 clones per million clonotypes, no persistent microchimeric T cell clones were detected. Deep NGS was used in the study to compare the TCR beta repertoires of mothers and children and to look for features that separate related mother-child pairs from unrelated individuals. The mean age was 40 +/- 4 years for the mothers and approximately 11 +/- 4 years for the children. Libraries were sequenced on Illumina HiSeq 2000 with 100+100 nt paired-end reads after adapter ligation with NEBNext reagents. To prevent cross-contamination, the mother and child libraries were prepared one month apart and sequenced in separate runs. For each donor, somewhere between roughly 450,000 and 2,000,000 distinct TCR beta clonotypes were identified. Naive TCR beta clonotypes were estimated from low-frequency clonotypes matched to each donor's FACS-determined naive share, without sorting.

This clonotype originated in a boy aged 10-17 years in good health. Sequencing was carried out using blood. The chain is assembled from TRBV27 and TRBJ1-6; 7 central bases correspond to TRBD1. DNA sequence: TGTGCCAGCAGTACAGGGGCGCATTCACCCCTCCACTTT. This encodes CASSTGAHSPLHF.